The 30 T cell receptor beta chains in this list originate from one sample, sequenced in a study of cytomegalovirus exposure and HLA in healthy donors. With 60 Vbeta and 13 Jbeta primers, the PCR was carried out. The repertoire was sequenced with immunoSEQ multiplex PCR; TCRdb's copy has only in-frame clones and lacks some. The repertoire holds approximately 140,000 clones, 70% to 85% seen once, with less than 2% in the top ten. The specimen sequenced was PBMCs. These receptors originate from a man aged 40-49 years in good health and CMV-seronegative.

This clone appeared a few times. CDR3 coding DNA: TGCGCCAGCAGCGTAGCGACCTCCTACGAGCAGTACTTC. Protein sequence: CASSVATSYEQYF. The chain has TRBV5-1 and TRBJ2-5; TRBD2 might be the D (5 bases). The last part of the DNA fits TRBJ2-7 better; the J call may be wrong. The CDR3 runs to 13 residues. Looked up from germline, CDR1 is SGHRS and CDR2 is YFSETQ.

The gene calls are TRBV10-2 and TRBJ2-3, with 16 bases aligning to TRBD2. This CDR3 region has 18 residues. CDR1 WSHSY and CDR2 SAAADI come from the germline V gene. Trimming took 2 bases from V and 4 from J; bases not matched to a gene: 6. CDR3 sequence (DNA): TGCGCCAGCAGTGAGGGGACTAGCGGGGGGGCCGGGGCAGATACGCAGTATTTT. Residues: CASSEGTSGGAGADTQYF.

The DNA for the CDR3 is TGTGCCAGCAGCTTAATGCTTGGAGCTACTGAAGCTTTCTTT. Protein product: CASSLMLGATEAFF. The chain uses TRBV7-6 and TRBJ1-1; D is uncertain. CDR3 length: 14 residues. CDR1 is SGHVS, CDR2 FNYEAQ, per germline. Trimming cost V 2 bases and J 5 bases, with 12 bases left between them.

The genes are TRBV5-5 and TRBJ2-7; tentatively, D is TRBD2 (6 bases). The CDR3 is made up of 13 amino acids. The ends were cut back, 4 bases at V and 2 bases at J, with 10 bases in the middle. CDR1 is SGHKS, CDR2 YYEKEE, per germline (reference sequence). The CDR3 region has the DNA TGTGCCAGCAGCCTGGACTACCCCTACGAGCAGTACTTC. Translating gives CASSLDYPYEQYF.

The chain has TRBV6-5 and TRBJ1-2, with D unresolved. This CDR3 is built from 14 residues. Trimming removed 6 bases from V and 4 bases from J, with 15 bases in between. CDR1 MNHEY and CDR2 SVGAGI come from the germline V gene. CDR3 nucleotides: TGTGCCAGCAGGTTCGGGGATGGACCCTATGGCTACACCTTC. Its protein product is CASRFGDGPYGYTF.

The rearrangement joins TRBV6-5 to TRBJ1-4; a possible D gene is TRBD1 (5 bases). Germline values: CDR1 MNHEY, CDR2 SVGAGI. V lost 6 bases, J lost 7 bases, and 15 bases lay in between. The CDR3 runs to 14 residues. As DNA, the CDR3 is TGTGCCAGCAGCCCACAGGTCTTGAGTGAAAAACTGTTTTTT. Its protein product is CASSPQVLSEKLFF.

This clone has a handful of counts. The CDR3 reads CASSFSRTANTGELFF. DNA for the CDR3: TGTGCCAGCAGCTTTTCCCGGACAGCGAACACCGGGGAGCTGTTTTTT. The rearrangement uses TRBV7-8 and TRBJ2-2; weak D call: TRBD1 (6 bases). Per the germline V gene, CDR1 is SGHVS and CDR2 is FQNEAQ. The CDR3 is 16 amino acids. V was shortened by 3 bases and J by 0 bases, with 11 bases between the two germline ends.

V gene TRBV5-1 combines with J gene TRBJ1-4; TRBD1 agrees at 9 bases. The CDR3 runs 14 residues. With V trimmed by 4 bases and J by 7 bases, 5 bases remained unmatched. The V gene's germline CDR1 is SGHRS and CDR2 YFSETQ. For the CDR3, the DNA is TGCGCCAGCAGCGGCGGACAGGGGATTGAAAAACTGTTTTTT. Amino acids: CASSGGQGIEKLFF.

About this clone itself: Sequence at one end of the junction differs from germline and may be a read error. The chain uses TRBV27 and TRBJ2-6; perhaps TRBD1 as D (5 bases). This CDR3 spans 14 amino acids. Germline values: CDR1 MNHEY, CDR2 SMNVEV (reference sequence). The CDR3 protein is CASSFLSGANGLTF. In DNA, the CDR3 is TGTGCCAGCAGTTTCCTCTCTGGGGCCAACGGCCTGACTTTC.

The chain is built from TRBV19 and TRBJ2-3; 14 nucleotides align to TRBD2. This CDR3 region has 16 residues. V gave up 5 bases and J gave up 4 bases; unmatched junction bases: 5. Germline V gene sequence: CDR1 LNHDA, CDR2 SQIVND (reference sequence). CDR3 in DNA: TGTGCCAGTAGTCTGGGACTAGCGGGAGAGGCAGATACGCAGTATTTT. It yields the protein CASSLGLAGEADTQYF.

V and J are TRBV7-2 and TRBJ2-3, with 9 bases matching TRBD2. The germline CDR1 and CDR2 sequences are SGHTA and FQGNSA. V was pared by 1 base and J by 0 bases, with 8 bases of the junction left unmatched. The CDR3 loop spans 18 amino acids. CDR3 amino acids: CASSLGRGGSPSTDTQYF. The CDR3 nucleotides read TGTGCCAGCAGCTTAGGGCGGGGGGGCAGTCCTAGCACAGATACGCAGTATTTT.

This chain links TRBV9 with TRBJ2-1; perhaps TRBD2 as D (5 bases). Per the germline V gene, CDR1 is SGDLS and CDR2 is YYNGEE. Trimming stripped 0 bases from V and 3 bases from J, with 10 bases between. This CDR3 spans 15 amino acids. This CDR3 is CASSVGLADYNEQFF. For the CDR3, the DNA is TGTGCCAGCAGCGTAGGGCTAGCCGACTACAATGAGCAGTTCTTC.

This chain uses TRBV19 with TRBJ2-7; 11 bases fit TRBD2. Trimming cost V 9 bases and J 2 bases; bases outside gene matches: 15. Germline CDR1 reads LNHDA; CDR2 reads SQIVND (reference sequence). The CDR3 covers 17 residues. Here the CDR3 reads CASSQPLLAGGTYEQYF. The CDR3 nucleotides are TGTGCCAGCAGCCAACCCCTGCTAGCGGGGGGAACCTACGAGCAGTACTTC.

The rearrangement links TRBV7-9 to TRBJ2-3; TRBD2 is a possible D gene (5 bases). Per the germline V gene, CDR1 is SEHNR and CDR2 is FQNEAQ (reference sequence). The V end was cut by 10 bases, the J end by 3 bases, with 17 bases between. The CDR3 loop spans 14 amino acids. Written as DNA, the CDR3 is TGTGCCACCGCGGAGGAGGCCGGGACAGATACGCAGTATTTT. Translated, it gives CATAEEAGTDTQYF.

The chain links TRBV6-4 to TRBJ1-2; D gene unclear. The ends were cut back, 7 bases at V and 8 bases at J, with 20 bases in the middle. The germline V gene encodes CDR1 MRHNA and CDR2 SNTAGT. CDR3 length: 14 amino acids. DNA for the CDR3: TGTGCCAGCACACCTAATGGTGGAGCCCTGGGCTACACCTTC. Translation: CASTPNGGALGYTF.

The chain joins TRBV28 to TRBJ2-5, with 7 positions matching TRBD1. Germline CDR1 and CDR2: MDHEN and SYDVKM. The CDR3 covers 15 residues. J was trimmed by 5 bases and V by 0 bases; bases with no gene match: 6. CDR3 DNA sequence: TGTGCCAGCAGTTTATGGCAGGGGGAAGTGGAGACCCAGTACTTC. Encoded protein: CASSLWQGEVETQYF.

This clone was seen only once. The chain combines TRBV11-2 with TRBJ2-1; 8 bases are a match to TRBD2. Germline V CDR1 and CDR2: SGHAT, FQNNGV. The length of the CDR3 is 15 residues. V was pared by 1 base and J by 8 bases, with 7 bases of the junction left unmatched. The CDR3 DNA sequence: TGTGCCAGCAGCTTAGCGGGACTAGTCTCCTATGAGCAGTTCTTC. Protein product: CASSLAGLVSYEQFF.

V is TRBV10-2 and J is TRBJ2-1; 10 bases match TRBD2. This CDR3 is built from 14 residues. The germline CDR1 and CDR2 sequences are WSHSY and SAAADI. Trimming cost V 10 bases and J 6 bases; bases outside gene matches: 9. CDR3 region: CATTSGEGRNEQFF. In DNA form, the CDR3 reads TGCGCCACCACTAGCGGGGAGGGCCGCAATGAGCAGTTCTTC.

V gene TRBV30 combines with J gene TRBJ2-1, with 8 bases matching TRBD2. The germline CDR1 and CDR2 sequences are GTSNPN and SVGIG (reference sequence). This CDR3 is built from 15 residues. The ends lost 1 base at V and 7 bases at J; junction bases unmatched: 9. The DNA for the CDR3 is TGTGCCTGGAGTGAGATAGCGGGGCCTTTGAATGAGCAGTTCTTC. It specifies CAWSEIAGPLNEQFF.

This sequence joins TRBV5-6 and TRBJ1-2, with TRBD1 matching 7 bases. Germline V gives CDR1 SGHDT, CDR2 YYEEEE. This CDR3 is built from 13 residues. Trimming took 4 bases from V and 4 from J; bases not matched to a gene: 4. CDR3: CASSPTGAYGYTF. CDR3 in DNA: TGTGCCAGCAGCCCCACAGGGGCCTATGGCTACACCTTC.

The CDR3 is CASSLAYNEQFF. The CDR3 DNA sequence: TGCGCCAGCAGCTTGGCGTACAATGAGCAGTTCTTC. The chain joins TRBV5-1 to TRBJ2-1; D is ambiguous. The CDR3 has 12 residues. Germline V gene lookup returns CDR1 SGHRS and CDR2 YFSETQ. Trimming stripped 0 bases from V and 4 bases from J, with 2 bases between. Full variable domain (outside the CDR3, taken from reference TRBV5-1 and TRBJ2-1): KAGVTQTPRYLIKTRGQQVTLSCSPISGHRSVSWYQQTPGQGLQFLFEYFSETQRNKGNFPGRFSGRQFSNSRSEMNVSTLELGDSALYLCASSLAYNEQFFGPGTRLTVL.

V and J are TRBV10-3 and TRBJ2-2; tentatively, D is TRBD1 (6 bases). Germline-derived CDR1 and CDR2 are ENHRY and SYGVKD. The CDR3 is 12 residues long. V shed 6 bases and J shed 5 bases, with 7 bases lying between them. The chain's CDR3 is CAIRDSTGELFF. The CDR3 DNA sequence: TGTGCCATCAGGGACAGTACCGGGGAGCTGTTTTTT.

The chain carries TRBV9 and TRBJ2-7, with a tentative D call TRBD2 (7 bases). Trimming shortened V by 0 bases and J by 7 bases, and 14 bases separated the two germline ends. Germline CDR1 and CDR2: SGDLS and YYNGEE. This CDR3 is built from 14 residues. DNA of the CDR3: TGTGCCAGCAGCGTAGAAAGGGGGGGTGGAGAGCAGTACTTC. This sequence encodes CASSVERGGGEQYF. Filled out from reference TRBV9 and TRBJ2-7, the complete variable domain reads DSGVTQTPKHLITATGQRVTLRCSPRSGDLSVYWYQQSLDQGLQFLIQYYNGEERAKGNILERFSAQQFPDLHSELNLSSLELGDSALYFCASSVERGGGEQYFGPGTRLTVT.

The rearrangement joins TRBV28 to TRBJ2-3; D ambiguous. There are 11 residues in the CDR3. The V and J ends lost 1 base and 11 bases respectively, with 7 bases between them. Germline V gene data show CDR1 as MDHEN and CDR2 as SYDVKM. Here the CDR3 reads CASSLSRGQYF. DNA of the CDR3: TGTGCCAGCAGTTTATCCCGAGGGCAGTATTTT. Supplemented by reference TRBV28 and TRBJ2-3, the full variable domain reads DVKVTQSSRYLVKRTGEKVFLECVQDMDHENMFWYRQDPGLGLRLIYFSYDVKMKEKGDIPEGYSVSREKKERFSLILESASTNQTSMYLCASSLSRGQYFGPGTRLTVL.

This clone was counted once. The chain uses TRBV19 and TRBJ1-5; 7 bases fit TRBD1. This CDR3 comprises 14 residues. The germline gives CDR1 LNHDA, CDR2 SQIVND (reference sequence). The V segment lost 5 bases and the J segment 4 bases; nucleotides outside the gene matches: 5. The CDR3 loop reads CASSLPGQNQPQHF. In nucleotides, the CDR3 is TGTGCCAGTAGTTTACCGGGACAGAATCAGCCCCAGCATTTT.

A note on this clone: The sample contains more than one DNA sequence encoding this CDR3. This chain links TRBV19 with TRBJ2-7; 9 bases map to TRBD2. V was pared by 2 bases and J by 4 bases, with 0 bases of the junction left unmatched. The germline gives CDR1 LNHDA, CDR2 SQIVND (reference sequence). The CDR3 spans 13 residues. The CDR3 loop reads CASSITSGYEQYF. The CDR3 DNA reads as TGTGCCAGTAGTATAACTAGCGGGTACGAGCAGTACTTC.

The chain couples TRBV19 to TRBJ2-4; 8 bases line up with TRBD1. V lost 1 base, J lost 0 bases, and 2 bases stayed unmatched. This CDR3 contains 16 residues. Germline CDR1 and CDR2: LNHDA and SQIVND (reference sequence). CDR3: CASSIGQGAAKNIQYF. The DNA for the CDR3 is TGTGCCAGTAGTATAGGCCAGGGGGCAGCCAAAAACATTCAGTACTTC. The entire variable domain, with the rest obtained from reference TRBV19 and TRBJ2-4, is as follows: DGGITQSPKYLFRKEGQNVTLSCEQNLNHDAMYWYRQDPGQGLRLIYYSQIVNDFQKGDIAEGYSVSREKKESFPLTVTSAQKNPTAFYLCASSIGQGAAKNIQYFGAGTRLSVL.

The chain uses TRBV5-1 and TRBJ1-1, with D maybe TRBD1 (6 bases). The CDR3 totals 14 residues. Trimming pared 1 base from V and 0 bases from J, leaving 7 bases between. The V gene's germline CDR1 is SGHRS and CDR2 YFSETQ. This chain's CDR3 is CASSLTGLNTEAFF. In nucleotides, the CDR3 is TGCGCCAGCAGCTTGACAGGGCTGAACACTGAAGCTTTCTTT.

This clone was found a few times. This chain joins TRBV7-3 and TRBJ1-1; D gene unclear. V lost 2 bases and J lost 1, with 5 bases in between. Germline loops: CDR1 SGHTA, CDR2 FQGTGA. The CDR3 covers 13 residues. The CDR3 region has the DNA TGTGCCAGCAGCTTAGGCCGGAACACTGAAGCTTTCTTT. Protein sequence: CASSLGRNTEAFF.

V and J are TRBV18 and TRBJ1-3; no reliable D call. The V gene lost 5 bases and the J gene lost 0 bases, with 14 bases spanning the gap. CDR3 size: 16 residues. Germline lookup yields CDR1 KGHSH and CDR2 LQKENI. The CDR3, as DNA: TGTGCCAGCTCATCAACATCGCTTGGCTCTGGAAACACCATATATTTT. This sequence encodes CASSSTSLGSGNTIYF. Filled out from reference TRBV18 and TRBJ1-3, the complete variable domain reads NAGVMQNPRHLVRRRGQEARLRCSPMKGHSHVYWYRQLPEEGLKFMVYLQKENIIDESGMPKERFSAEFPKEGPSILRIQQVVRGDSAAYFCASSSTSLGSGNTIYFGEGSWLTVV.